This passage covers 16 T cell receptor beta chains from one sample sequenced in a study of blood T cell repertoires in COVID-19. Clones were read by immunoSEQ multiplex PCR, and TCRdb kept only the in-frame ones, dropping some. The table shows about 240,000 clones, with approximately 83% occurring only once. Sequencing was carried out using PBMCs or T cells enriched from blood (not recorded which). Receptors were obtained from a woman aged 40 to 50 with acute COVID-19.

The chain has TRBV25-1 and TRBJ2-7; 7 nucleotides agree with TRBD1. CDR3 length equals 16 residues. Germline CDR1 reads MGHDK; CDR2 reads SYGVNS. The V segment lost 3 bases and the J segment 0 bases; nucleotides outside the gene matches: 8. The CDR3 spells CASSDSPGQSSYEQYF. The DNA for the CDR3 is TGTGCCAGCAGTGACAGCCCGGGACAGAGCTCCTACGAGCAGTACTTC.

The chain links TRBV19 to TRBJ2-3, with TRBD2 matching 7 bases. Germline CDR1 LNHDA, CDR2 SQIVND (reference sequence). The V gene end was trimmed by 5 bases and the J gene end by 2 bases; junction bases not matched to a gene: 7. The CDR3 is 15 amino acids. CDR3 in DNA: TGTGCCAGTAGTGGGCGGGAGTCCCCCACAGATACGCAGTATTTT. It yields the protein CASSGRESPTDTQYF. The whole variable domain, remainder taken from reference TRBV19 and TRBJ2-3, is DGGITQSPKYLFRKEGQNVTLSCEQNLNHDAMYWYRQDPGQGLRLIYYSQIVNDFQKGDIAEGYSVSREKKESFPLTVTSAQKNPTAFYLCASSGRESPTDTQYFGPGTRLTVL.

The rearrangement uses TRBV13 and TRBJ2-7; D perhaps matches TRBD1 (6 bases). Germline-derived CDR1 and CDR2 are PRHDT and FYEKMQ (reference sequence). This CDR3 has 13 amino acids. The V and J ends lost 4 bases and 2 bases respectively, with 9 bases between them. The CDR3 here is CASSSNRAYEQYF. CDR3 nucleotides: TGTGCCAGCAGCTCTAACAGGGCCTACGAGCAGTACTTC.

J is TRBJ1-4 and V is TRBV7-2; 8 bases are shared with TRBD1. In germline, CDR1 is SGHTA, CDR2 FQGNSA. The junction had 11 bases not matched to a gene; V was cut back by 3 bases and J by 8 bases. The CDR3 loop spans 16 amino acids. This chain's CDR3 is CASSFQTGEVREKLFF. As DNA, the CDR3 is TGTGCCAGCAGCTTCCAGACAGGGGAGGTCAGGGAAAAACTGTTTTTT.

Turning to this clone: Its ends do not fully match the called genes, so a read error is possible. The chain couples TRBV5-1 to TRBJ2-3, with a weak D call TRBD2 (5 bases). The CDR3 has 14 residues. Germline CDR1 SGHRS, CDR2 YFSETQ. CDR3 DNA sequence: TGCGCCGGCAGCTTGGGAGCGTTCACAGATACGCAGTATTTT. Residues: CAGSLGAFTDTQYF.

The chain uses TRBV10-1 and TRBJ2-2; D unresolved. V lost 8 bases, J lost 2 bases, and 6 bases lay in between. The CDR3 consists of 12 residues. Germline values: CDR1 WNHNN, CDR2 SYGVQD (reference sequence). CDR3 protein: CASGPNTGELFF. DNA for the CDR3: TGCGCCAGCGGGCCCAACACCGGGGAGCTGTTTTTT.

The V and J genes are TRBV28 and TRBJ1-6; D is undetermined. This CDR3 is built from 14 residues. Germline V lookup: CDR1 MDHEN, CDR2 SYDVKM. V was pared by 2 bases and J by 7 bases, with 9 bases between. The CDR3 here is CASSLPAGNSPLHF. The CDR3 nucleotides are TGTGCCAGCAGTTTACCCGCCGGGAATTCACCCCTCCACTTT. Combining the CDR3 with reference TRBV28 and TRBJ1-6 gives the whole variable domain DVKVTQSSRYLVKRTGEKVFLECVQDMDHENMFWYRQDPGLGLRLIYFSYDVKMKEKGDIPEGYSVSREKKERFSLILESASTNQTSMYLCASSLPAGNSPLHFGNGTRLTVT.

V gene TRBV19 combines with J gene TRBJ2-1; 7 nucleotides align to TRBD2. CDR3 length: 15 residues. Germline trimming cut 5 bases from V and 5 bases from J; bases unmatched to any gene: 9. CDR1 LNHDA and CDR2 SQIVND come from the germline V gene (reference sequence). CDR3 in amino acids: CASSWVSSGNNEQFF. Written as DNA, the CDR3 is TGTGCCAGTAGTTGGGTCTCTAGCGGAAACAATGAGCAGTTCTTC.

The J gene is TRBJ1-6, the V gene TRBV6-4; 7 bases match TRBD1. Germline CDR1 is MRHNA and CDR2 is SNTAGT. Trimming removed 5 bases from V and 8 bases from J; junction bases left unmatched: 9. This CDR3 has 15 amino acids. The CDR3 DNA sequence: TGTGCCAGCAGTCCATCAAGTACAGGGGATTCACCCCTCCACTTT. Translating it yields CASSPSSTGDSPLHF.

This chain uses TRBV5-1 with TRBJ2-2, with 9 nucleotides matching TRBD2. CDR1 is SGHRS, CDR2 YFSETQ, per germline. The length of the CDR3 is 16 residues. V was clipped by 3 bases and J by 5 bases; unmatched bases: 8. CDR3 in DNA: TGCGCCAGCAGCTCACTAGCGGGTAGCGGGACCGGGGAGCTGTTTTTT. Encoded protein: CASSSLAGSGTGELFF. Together with reference TRBV5-1 and TRBJ2-2, the CDR3 gives the full variable domain: KAGVTQTPRYLIKTRGQQVTLSCSPISGHRSVSWYQQTPGQGLQFLFEYFSETQRNKGNFPGRFSGRQFSNSRSEMNVSTLELGDSALYLCASSSLAGSGTGELFFGEGSRLTVL.

The gene calls are TRBV11-3 and TRBJ2-1, with TRBD2 matching 13 bases. CDR1 is SGHNT and CDR2 is YENEEA in the germline V gene. This CDR3 region has 15 residues. Losses at the gene ends were 6 bases for V and 9 bases for J; bases not matched to a gene: 8. Here the CDR3 reads CASSLTSGRLGEQFF. The CDR3 DNA sequence: TGTGCCAGCAGTCTGACTAGCGGGAGGCTGGGTGAGCAGTTCTTC.

The chain employs TRBV11-3 and TRBJ2-1; D gene ambiguous. Germline CDR1 and CDR2: SGHNT and YENEEA. V shed 3 bases and J shed 6 bases, with 6 bases lying between them. The CDR3 totals 12 residues. The CDR3 is CASSFSSNEQFF. The CDR3 coding sequence is TGTGCCAGCAGCTTCTCTAGCAATGAGCAGTTCTTC.

The V and J genes are TRBV5-4 and TRBJ1-1, with a possible D match to TRBD1 (6 bases). Trimming took off 2 bases at V and 4 bases at J, with 12 bases between the two ends. This CDR3 is 14 amino acids long. Per germline, CDR1 SGHNT and CDR2 YYREEE (reference sequence). DNA for the CDR3: TGTGCCAGCAGCTTCGGGGGGCCAGGCACTGAAGCTTTCTTT. Amino acids: CASSFGGPGTEAFF.

The chain has TRBV7-3 and TRBJ2-1; the match to TRBD2 covers 11 bases. The trim removed 5 bases at V and 10 bases at J, leaving 10 bases unmatched. This CDR3 region has 15 residues. Per germline, CDR1 SGHTA and CDR2 FQGTGA. The CDR3 loop is CASSVGLAETEEQFF. The CDR3, as DNA: TGTGCCAGCAGCGTGGGACTAGCGGAGACAGAGGAGCAGTTCTTC. Based on the CDR3 plus reference TRBV7-3 and TRBJ2-1, the full variable domain is GAGVSQTPSNKVTEKGKYVELRCDPISGHTALYWYRQSLGQGPEFLIYFQGTGAADDSGLPNDRFFAVRPEGSVSTLKIQRTERGDSAVYLCASSVGLAETEEQFFGPGTRLTVL.

The chain couples TRBV5-1 to TRBJ2-2, with 10 nucleotides matching TRBD1. The germline V gene encodes CDR1 SGHRS and CDR2 YFSETQ. This CDR3 has 15 residues. The junction had 4 bases not matched to a gene; V was cut back by 4 bases and J by 4 bases. As DNA, the CDR3 is TGCGCCAGCAGCCCGGACAGGGGGGTCACCGGGGAGCTGTTTTTT. It codes for CASSPDRGVTGELFF.

V is TRBV6-5 and J is TRBJ2-1, with 13 bases identical to TRBD2. V lost 8 bases and J lost 6; bases outside the gene matches: 1. Germline assignment: CDR1 MNHEY and CDR2 SVGAGI. The CDR3 is made up of 13 amino acids. The CDR3 DNA sequence: TGTGCCAGCGGACTAGCGGGAGCCAATGAGCAGTTCTTC. Translation gives CASGLAGANEQFF.